These 20 T cell receptor beta chains were sequenced from one sample in a study of post-analysis software for immune sequencing data. Unique molecular identifiers were present in the TCR beta cDNA libraries. TCRdb re-called the PCR reads with MiXCR, one entry per CDR3 protein. The sample lists about 460,000 distinct CDR3 sequences, around 40% occurring once. These receptors' targets are unknown. Study observations and caveats: Five or six TRBV segments, TRBV5-6, TRBV5-1 and TRBV20-1 among them, were found more frequent in patients than controls.

Sequenced input: blood. All receptors come from a girl aged 5-17 years with multiple sclerosis.

This sequence joins TRBV28 and TRBJ2-5; 8 positions match TRBD2. This CDR3 has 15 residues. Germline V gene lookup returns CDR1 MDHEN and CDR2 SYDVKM. The V segment lost 4 bases and the J segment 4 bases; nucleotides outside the gene matches: 8. The CDR3 DNA reads TGTGCCAGCAGTTCTCTAGCGGGCCGTCTAGAGACCCAGTACTTC. This codes for CASSSLAGRLETQYF. Using reference TRBV28 and TRBJ2-5 for the parts outside the CDR3, the full variable domain is DVKVTQSSRYLVKRTGEKVFLECVQDMDHENMFWYRQDPGLGLRLIYFSYDVKMKEKGDIPEGYSVSREKKERFSLILESASTNQTSMYLCASSSLAGRLETQYFGPGTRLLVL.

The chain uses TRBV20-1 and TRBJ2-3; 7 nucleotides agree with TRBD1. This CDR3 spans 20 amino acids. J gave up 0 bases and V 1 base, and 19 bases lay outside the gene matches. CDR1 and CDR2 (germline): DFQATT, SNEGSKA (reference sequence). In nucleotides, the CDR3 is TGCAGTGCTAGAGCCTCAGGGGTGATTCAGAGGGGGCCTAGCACAGATACGCAGTATTTT. Encoded protein: CSARASGVIQRGPSTDTQYF.

This rearrangement joins TRBV5-1 to TRBJ2-3; the match to TRBD1 covers 7 bases. The tail of the sequence fits TRBJ2-7 better, so the J call may be wrong. This CDR3 comprises 12 residues. The germline gives CDR1 SGHRS, CDR2 YFSETQ. CDR3 amino acids: CASSSGQTEQYF. The CDR3 nucleotides read TGCGCCAGCAGCTCGGGACAGACTGAGCAGTACTTC.

This clonotype was found once. This sequence joins TRBV20-1 and TRBJ2-1; 10 nucleotides align to TRBD2. Germline CDR1 reads DFQATT; CDR2 reads SNEGSKA (reference sequence). CDR3 length: 12 amino acids. With 6 bases clipped from V and 9 bases from J, the junction kept 5 bases outside the gene matches. CDR3 loop: CSAGGTSVEQFF. The CDR3, as DNA: TGCAGTGCGGGAGGGACTAGCGTTGAGCAGTTCTTC.

This clonotype was found a few times. J is TRBJ1-5 and V is TRBV7-9; D might be TRBD1 (6 bases). The CDR3 has 15 residues. Germline V lookup: CDR1 SEHNR, CDR2 FQNEAQ (reference sequence). Trimming took off 1 base at V and 8 bases at J, with 15 bases between the two ends. For the CDR3, the DNA is TGTGCCAGCAGCTTAGGGGCAGGGGAGAATGAGCCCCAGCATTTT. It specifies CASSLGAGENEPQHF.

The gene calls are TRBV20-1 and TRBJ2-1, with 9 bases matching TRBD2. V was clipped by 4 bases and J by 4 bases; unmatched bases: 8. Germline V gives CDR1 DFQATT, CDR2 SNEGSKA (reference sequence). This CDR3 is 15 amino acids long. Here the CDR3 reads CSANPRTSVYNEQFF. DNA of the CDR3: TGCAGTGCTAACCCCAGGACTAGCGTATACAATGAGCAGTTCTTC.

The genes are TRBV28 and TRBJ2-5, with D perhaps TRBD2 (6 bases). This CDR3 spans 18 amino acids. V lost 5 bases and J 1 base, leaving 23 bases between the germline ends. In germline, CDR1 is MDHEN, CDR2 SYDVKM. The CDR3 protein is CASSRRGTRPNLQETQYF. In nucleotides, the CDR3 is TGTGCCAGCAGTCGTCGGGGGACTCGCCCGAATCTCCAAGAGACCCAGTACTTC.

The chain couples TRBV15 to TRBJ1-5, with 7 bases fitting TRBD1. The germline V gene has CDR1 LNHNV and CDR2 YYDKDF (reference sequence). The CDR3 contains 15 residues. Trimming at V came to 5 bases and at J to 0 bases, leaving 4 bases not matched to a gene. CDR3 sequence: CATSLDRVSNQPQHF. The CDR3 DNA follows: TGTGCCACCAGCCTCGACAGGGTTAGCAATCAGCCCCAGCATTTT.

J is TRBJ1-1 and V is TRBV29-1; D is undetermined. The germline CDR1 and CDR2 sequences are SQVTM and ANQGSEA. The ends were cut back, 1 base at V and 0 bases at J, with 9 bases in the middle. There are 14 residues in the CDR3. The CDR3 DNA follows: TGCAGCGTTGAAGCGCGTGGAGTGAACACTGAAGCTTTCTTT. This codes for CSVEARGVNTEAFF.

This rearrangement joins TRBV2 to TRBJ2-7; the match to TRBD1 covers 8 bases. The better agreement between TRBJ2-5 and the DNA end casts doubt on the J call. The germline gives CDR1 SNHLY, CDR2 FYNNEI. The CDR3 is 17 residues long. The chain's CDR3 is CASSEALLTGGGETQYF. The CDR3 bases are TGTGCCAGCAGTGAAGCTCTTTTAACAGGGGGTGGGGAGACCCAGTACTTC.

This sequence joins TRBV15 and TRBJ2-1; D call uncertain. Germline assignment: CDR1 LNHNV and CDR2 YYDKDF (reference sequence). This CDR3 has 14 residues. Trimming shortened V by 0 bases and J by 6 bases, and 9 bases separated the two germline ends. The CDR3 here is CATSRDLSCNEQFF. CDR3 DNA: TGTGCCACCAGCAGAGATCTCTCTTGCAATGAGCAGTTCTTC.

This clonotype came up a few times. The J gene is TRBJ2-7, the V gene TRBV29-1, with 9 nucleotides matching TRBD1. Trimming cost V 6 bases and J 1 base; bases outside gene matches: 7. The CDR3 is made up of 14 amino acids. CDR1 and CDR2 (germline): SQVTM, ANQGSEA. CDR3 in DNA: TGCAGCGTGGCCGGGGACAGGGCATCCTACGAGCAGTACTTC. Its protein product is CSVAGDRASYEQYF.

This clonotype was seen only a few times. This chain connects TRBV29-1 to TRBJ2-7, with D possibly matching TRBD1 (6 bases). Germline V gives CDR1 SQVTM, CDR2 ANQGSEA. The V end was cut by 7 bases, the J end by 0 bases, with 13 bases between. CDR3 length: 13 residues. The CDR3 DNA sequence: TGCAGCGCCCTGGGGGCAAGCTCCTACGAGCAGTACTTC. Its translation is CSALGASSYEQYF.

This sequence joins TRBV4-1 and TRBJ1-2; 8 positions match TRBD1. CDR3 length: 16 residues. Germline trimming cut 3 bases from V and 4 bases from J; bases unmatched to any gene: 10. Looked up from germline, CDR1 is MGHRA and CDR2 is YSYEKL. The CDR3 loop reads CASSQERTGRFYGYTF. The CDR3 nucleotides are TGCGCCAGCAGCCAGGAGAGGACAGGGAGATTCTATGGCTACACCTTC.

J is TRBJ1-2 and V is TRBV27; D unresolved. Germline V CDR1 and CDR2: MNHEY, SMNVEV (reference sequence). This CDR3 has 14 residues. The V end was cut by 3 bases, the J end by 5 bases, with 13 bases between. CDR3 sequence (DNA): TGTGCCAGCAGTTTCCGGTCGGGAGGATATGGCTACACCTTC. It specifies CASSFRSGGYGYTF.

This chain joins TRBV6-6 and TRBJ2-5; 13 nucleotides agree with TRBD2. V shed 6 bases, J shed 13 bases, and the junction held 11 bases outside the gene matches. Looked up from germline, CDR1 is MNHNY and CDR2 is SVGAGI (reference sequence). The CDR3 spans 14 residues. The CDR3 DNA follows: TGTGCCAGCAGCTTGGGACTAGCGGGACCTAATCCGTACTTC. Protein sequence: CASSLGLAGPNPYF.

The CDR3, as DNA: TGCGCCAGCAGAACAGGGGGCAACGGTCAGCCCCAGCATTTT. Protein product: CASRTGGNGQPQHF. The chain has TRBV10-2 and TRBJ1-5; 9 nucleotides match TRBD1. CDR3 size: 14 residues. Germline-derived CDR1 and CDR2 are WSHSY and SAAADI. Trimming took 6 bases from V and 6 from J; bases not matched to a gene: 6.

The J gene is TRBJ1-4, the V gene TRBV7-2; D call uncertain. The CDR3 is 17 amino acids. The germline V gene encodes CDR1 SGHTA and CDR2 FQGNSA. Trimming cost V 5 bases and J 6 bases, with 22 bases left between them. DNA for the CDR3: TGTGCCAGCAGCCTAGTGGGGTGGAGCACGGCTTATGAAAAACTGTTTTTT. Translation: CASSLVGWSTAYEKLFF.

V usage is TRBV29-1 and J usage is TRBJ2-6; 7 nucleotides line up with TRBD1. The V gene's germline CDR1 is SQVTM and CDR2 ANQGSEA. The CDR3 covers 13 residues. With 4 bases clipped from V and 3 bases from J, the junction kept 0 bases outside the gene matches. CDR3 sequence: CSVGTGGANVLTF. For the CDR3, the DNA is TGCAGCGTTGGGACAGGTGGGGCCAACGTCCTGACTTTC.

On this clonotype: At one end the junction does not follow the germline gene, possibly because of a read error. This rearrangement joins TRBV12-3 or TRBV12-4 to TRBJ2-3; 7 bases match TRBD2. The CDR3 has 14 amino acids. CDR3 bases: TGTGCCAGCACACGGGAGGTCAGCACAGATGCGCAGTATTTT. This encodes CASTREVSTDAQYF.